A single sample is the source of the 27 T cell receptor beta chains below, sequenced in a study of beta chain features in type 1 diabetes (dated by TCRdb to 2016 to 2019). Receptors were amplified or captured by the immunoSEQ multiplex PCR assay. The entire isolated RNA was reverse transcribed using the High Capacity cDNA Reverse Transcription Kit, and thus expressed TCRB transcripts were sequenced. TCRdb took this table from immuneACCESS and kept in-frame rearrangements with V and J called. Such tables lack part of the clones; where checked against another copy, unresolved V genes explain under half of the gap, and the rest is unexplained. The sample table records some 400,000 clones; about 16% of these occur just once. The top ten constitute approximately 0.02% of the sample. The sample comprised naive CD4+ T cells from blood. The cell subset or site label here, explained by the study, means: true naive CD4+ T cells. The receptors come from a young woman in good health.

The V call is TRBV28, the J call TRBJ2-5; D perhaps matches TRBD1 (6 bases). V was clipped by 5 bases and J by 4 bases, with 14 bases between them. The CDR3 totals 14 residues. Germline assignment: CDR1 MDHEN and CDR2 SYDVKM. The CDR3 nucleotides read TGTGCCAGCAGTCCTACAGGGCGGAGAGAGACCCAGTACTTC. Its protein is CASSPTGRRETQYF.

The CDR3 protein is CASSPTLSYRVEYGYTF. The CDR3 coding sequence is TGTGCCAGCTCACCAACGCTTAGTTACAGGGTGGAGTATGGCTACACCTTC. This sequence joins TRBV18 and TRBJ1-2; a weak D match, TRBD1 (6 bases). Trimming left V 2 bases short and J 5 bases short, with 21 bases between. The germline V gene has CDR1 KGHSH and CDR2 LQKENI. This CDR3 has 17 residues.

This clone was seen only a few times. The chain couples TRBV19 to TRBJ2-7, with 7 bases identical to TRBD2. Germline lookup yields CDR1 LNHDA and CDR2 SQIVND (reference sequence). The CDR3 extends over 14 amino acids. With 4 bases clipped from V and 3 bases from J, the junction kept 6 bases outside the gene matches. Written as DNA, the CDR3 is TGTGCCAGTAGTAGCGGGACTACCCTCTACGAGCAGTACTTC. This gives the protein CASSSGTTLYEQYF.

The DNA of the CDR3 is TGTGCCAGCAGCCAAGCCCGACAGGCCACTGGGGCCAACGTCCTGACTTTC. Protein: CASSQARQATGANVLTF. The chain employs TRBV4-2 and TRBJ2-6; perhaps TRBD1 as D (6 bases). This CDR3 contains 17 residues. CDR1 is LGHNA and CDR2 is YNFKEQ in the germline V gene. The V end lost 1 base, the J end lost 2 bases, and 12 bases lay between the germline ends.

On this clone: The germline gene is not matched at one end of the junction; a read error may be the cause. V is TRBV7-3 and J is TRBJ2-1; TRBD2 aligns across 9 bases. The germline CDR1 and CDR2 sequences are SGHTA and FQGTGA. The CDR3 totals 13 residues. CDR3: CASSIQAGGPKVF. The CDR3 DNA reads TGTGCCAGCAGCATCCAAGCGGGAGGCCCCAAGGTCTTC.

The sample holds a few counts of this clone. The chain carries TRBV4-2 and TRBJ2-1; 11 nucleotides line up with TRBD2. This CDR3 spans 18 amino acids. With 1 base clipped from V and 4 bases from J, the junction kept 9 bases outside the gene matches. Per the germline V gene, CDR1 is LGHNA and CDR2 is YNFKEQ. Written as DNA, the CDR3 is TGTGCCAGCAGCCAAGCCCCACTAGCGGGAGTGGGTTACAATGAGCAGTTCTTC. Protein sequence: CASSQAPLAGVGYNEQFF.

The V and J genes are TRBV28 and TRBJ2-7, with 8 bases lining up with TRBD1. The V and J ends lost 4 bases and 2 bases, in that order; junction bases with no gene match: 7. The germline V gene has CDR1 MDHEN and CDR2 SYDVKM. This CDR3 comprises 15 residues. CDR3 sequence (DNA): TGTGCCAGCAGTTCATGGGACAGGAAAACCTACGAGCAGTACTTC. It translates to CASSSWDRKTYEQYF. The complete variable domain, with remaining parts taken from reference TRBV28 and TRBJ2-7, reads DVKVTQSSRYLVKRTGEKVFLECVQDMDHENMFWYRQDPGLGLRLIYFSYDVKMKEKGDIPEGYSVSREKKERFSLILESASTNQTSMYLCASSSWDRKTYEQYFGPGTRLTVT.

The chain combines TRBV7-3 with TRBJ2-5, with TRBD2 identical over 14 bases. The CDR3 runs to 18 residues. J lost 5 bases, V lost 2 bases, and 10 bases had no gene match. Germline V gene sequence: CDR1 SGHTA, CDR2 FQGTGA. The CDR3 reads CASSLGPTSGRGGETQYF. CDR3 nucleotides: TGTGCCAGCAGCTTAGGACCGACTAGCGGGAGGGGTGGGGAGACCCAGTACTTC.

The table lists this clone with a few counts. The CDR3 nucleotides read TGTGCCAGCAGCATAGCTTGGGCCCAAGAGACCCAGTACTTC. It translates to CASSIAWAQETQYF. The genes are TRBV9 and TRBJ2-5; D ambiguous. The CDR3 loop spans 14 amino acids. The V gene lost 4 bases and the J gene lost 1 base, with 11 bases spanning the gap. Per the germline V gene, CDR1 is SGDLS and CDR2 is YYNGEE. Together with reference TRBV9 and TRBJ2-5, the CDR3 gives the full variable domain: DSGVTQTPKHLITATGQRVTLRCSPRSGDLSVYWYQQSLDQGLQFLIQYYNGEERAKGNILERFSAQQFPDLHSELNLSSLELGDSALYFCASSIAWAQETQYFGPGTRLLVL.

CDR3 sequence reads: CASTDQMDSYEQYF. CDR3 nucleotides: TGTGCCAGCACTGATCAGATGGACAGCTACGAGCAGTACTTC. The V gene is TRBV18, the J gene TRBJ2-7, with D maybe TRBD1 (6 bases). The CDR3 has 14 amino acids. With 8 bases removed from V and 3 bases from J, the gap between germline ends came to 17 bases. Germline CDR1 reads KGHSH; CDR2 reads LQKENI.

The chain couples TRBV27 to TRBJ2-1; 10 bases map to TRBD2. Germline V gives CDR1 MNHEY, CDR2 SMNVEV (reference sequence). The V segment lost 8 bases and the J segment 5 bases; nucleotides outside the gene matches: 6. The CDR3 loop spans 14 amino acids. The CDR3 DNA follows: TGTGCCAGCCGGCGCCTAGCGGGGGACAATGAGCAGTTCTTC. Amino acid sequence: CASRRLAGDNEQFF.

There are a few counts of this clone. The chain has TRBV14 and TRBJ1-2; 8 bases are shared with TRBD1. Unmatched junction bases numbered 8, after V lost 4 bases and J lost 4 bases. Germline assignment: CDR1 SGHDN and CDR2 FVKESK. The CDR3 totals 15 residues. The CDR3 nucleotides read TGTGCCAGCAGCCCCCCGGGGACAGGAATCTATGGCTACACCTTC. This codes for CASSPPGTGIYGYTF.

CDR3 coding DNA: TGTGCCAGCAGTTACTCGCGGTCAGCGGAGCCCCAGCATTTT. The encoded protein is CASSYSRSAEPQHF. V gene TRBV6-5 combines with J gene TRBJ1-5; D is unclear. CDR3 length: 14 residues. Germline V lookup: CDR1 MNHEY, CDR2 SVGAGI. V dropped 0 bases and J dropped 8 bases, with 11 bases sitting between them.

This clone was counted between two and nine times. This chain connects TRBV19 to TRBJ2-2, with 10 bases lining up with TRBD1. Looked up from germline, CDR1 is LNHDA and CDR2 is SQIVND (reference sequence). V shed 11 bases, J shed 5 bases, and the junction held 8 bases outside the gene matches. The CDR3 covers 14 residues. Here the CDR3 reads CAGRDRGGTGELFF. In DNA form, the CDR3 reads TGTGCCGGCCGGGACAGGGGCGGGACCGGGGAGCTGTTTTTT.

CDR3 sequence reads: CASSLGPPRSLGEKLFF. As DNA, the CDR3 is TGTGCCAGCAGCTTAGGTCCACCTCGCTCTCTAGGTGAAAAACTGTTTTTT. The rearrangement links TRBV7-2 to TRBJ1-4; D is unclear. The V and J ends lost 1 base and 7 bases respectively, with 19 bases between them. This CDR3 has 17 residues. Germline-derived CDR1 and CDR2 are SGHTA and FQGNSA.

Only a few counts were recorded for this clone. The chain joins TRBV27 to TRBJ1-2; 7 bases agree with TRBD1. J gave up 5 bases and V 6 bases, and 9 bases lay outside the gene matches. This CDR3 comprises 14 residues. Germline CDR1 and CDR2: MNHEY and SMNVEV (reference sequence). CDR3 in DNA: TGTGCCAGCAGGGGAACGGGACAGAAGTATGGCTACACCTTC. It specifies CASRGTGQKYGYTF.

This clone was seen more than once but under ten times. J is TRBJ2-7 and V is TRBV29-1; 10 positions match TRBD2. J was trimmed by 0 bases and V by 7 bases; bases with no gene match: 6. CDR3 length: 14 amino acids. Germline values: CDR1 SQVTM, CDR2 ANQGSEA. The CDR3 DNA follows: TGCAGCGCCAAACTAGCGGGATACTCCTACGAGCAGTACTTC. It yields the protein CSAKLAGYSYEQYF.

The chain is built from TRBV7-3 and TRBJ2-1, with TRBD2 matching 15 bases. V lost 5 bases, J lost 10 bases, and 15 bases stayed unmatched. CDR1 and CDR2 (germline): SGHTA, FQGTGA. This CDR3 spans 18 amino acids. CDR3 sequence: CASSPYPGLAGGPKEQFF. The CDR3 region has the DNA TGTGCCAGCAGCCCCTATCCTGGACTAGCGGGAGGGCCCAAGGAGCAGTTCTTC.

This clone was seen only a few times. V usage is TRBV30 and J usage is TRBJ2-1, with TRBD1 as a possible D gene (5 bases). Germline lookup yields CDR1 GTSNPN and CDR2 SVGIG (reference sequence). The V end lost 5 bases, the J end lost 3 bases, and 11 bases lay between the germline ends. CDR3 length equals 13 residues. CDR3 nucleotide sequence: TGTGCCTGGGGAGAGGACATCTACAATGAGCAGTTCTTC. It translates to CAWGEDIYNEQFF.

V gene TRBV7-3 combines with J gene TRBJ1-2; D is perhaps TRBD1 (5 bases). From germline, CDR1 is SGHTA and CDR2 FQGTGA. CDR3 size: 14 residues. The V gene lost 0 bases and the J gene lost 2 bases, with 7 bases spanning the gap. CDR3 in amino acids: CASSLTPGNYGYTF. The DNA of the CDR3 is TGTGCCAGCAGCTTAACGCCAGGGAACTATGGCTACACCTTC.

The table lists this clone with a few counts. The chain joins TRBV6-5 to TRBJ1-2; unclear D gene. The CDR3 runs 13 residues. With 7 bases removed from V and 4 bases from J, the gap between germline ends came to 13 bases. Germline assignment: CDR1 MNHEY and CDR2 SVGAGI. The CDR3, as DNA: TGTGCCAGCACCACCGGAGGAGGCTATGGCTACACCTTC. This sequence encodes CASTTGGGYGYTF.

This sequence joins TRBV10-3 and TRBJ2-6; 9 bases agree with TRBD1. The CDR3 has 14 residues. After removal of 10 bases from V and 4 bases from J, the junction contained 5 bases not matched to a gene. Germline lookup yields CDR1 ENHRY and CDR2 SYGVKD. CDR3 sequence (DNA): TGTGCCACCACAGGGGGCTCGGGGGCCAACGTCCTGACTTTC. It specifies CATTGGSGANVLTF.

This chain's CDR3 is CASSPQGGFYEQYF. The CDR3 bases are TGTGCCAGTAGTCCACAGGGGGGATTCTACGAGCAGTACTTC. The chain joins TRBV19 to TRBJ2-7; 8 nucleotides match TRBD1. The germline gives CDR1 LNHDA, CDR2 SQIVND (reference sequence). J was trimmed by 3 bases and V by 5 bases; bases with no gene match: 6. The CDR3 is 14 amino acids.

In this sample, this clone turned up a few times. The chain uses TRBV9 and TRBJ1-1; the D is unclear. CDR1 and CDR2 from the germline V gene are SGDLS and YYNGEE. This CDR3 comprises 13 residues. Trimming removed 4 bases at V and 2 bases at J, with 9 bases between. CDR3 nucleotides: TGTGCCAGCAGCCCCATGTCAAACACTGAAGCTTTCTTT. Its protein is CASSPMSNTEAFF.

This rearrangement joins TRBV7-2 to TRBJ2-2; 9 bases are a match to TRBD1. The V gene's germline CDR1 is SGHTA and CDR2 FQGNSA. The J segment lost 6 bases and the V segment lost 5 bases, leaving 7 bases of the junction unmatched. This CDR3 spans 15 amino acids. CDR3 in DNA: TGTGCCAGCAGCACCGGGACAGGGACCGCCGGGGAGCTGTTTTTT. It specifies CASSTGTGTAGELFF.

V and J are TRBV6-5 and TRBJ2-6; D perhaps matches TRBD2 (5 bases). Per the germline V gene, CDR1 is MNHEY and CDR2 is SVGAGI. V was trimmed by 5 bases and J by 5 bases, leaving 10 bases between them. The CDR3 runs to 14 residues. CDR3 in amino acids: CASSRTGRANVLTF. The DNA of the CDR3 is TGTGCCAGCAGTCGGACCGGGAGGGCCAACGTCCTGACTTTC.

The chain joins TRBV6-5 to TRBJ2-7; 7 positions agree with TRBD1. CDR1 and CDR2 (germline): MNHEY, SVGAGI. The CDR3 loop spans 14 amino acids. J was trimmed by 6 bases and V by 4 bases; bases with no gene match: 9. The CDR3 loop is CASSSTGVRSEQYF. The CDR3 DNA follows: TGTGCCAGCAGTTCCACAGGGGTGCGGAGCGAGCAGTACTTC.